The rows below give T cell receptor beta chains drawn from one sample of a study of shared clonotypes between healthy human individuals. This table comes from immunoSEQ multiplex PCR, and its TCRdb copy is limited to in-frame clones, with some not included. Of hundreds of thousands of clones in the sample, around 95% were seen once. The sequencing input was naive CD8+ T cells sorted from blood. The receptors were gathered from a woman in her twenties or thirties in good health. CDR3s include the opening cysteine and the closing phenylalanine or tryptophan. The D gene is left open where the match is weak. The size field is filled for only some rows; it gives once, few, many or a size class.

>-|-|TRBJ1-1|TRBV7-9
TGTGCCACCCGGCTACAGGAACTTATGAACACTGAAGCTTTCTTT
CATRLQELMNTEAFF
>TRBD1|-|TRBJ1-1|TRBV2
TGTGCCAGCAGGGGCACAGGGGTCCGCGACCATTGGACTGAAGCTTTCTTT
CASRGTGVRDHWTEAFF
>TRBD2|-|TRBJ2-7|TRBV11-2
TGTGCCAGCAGCTGGGGGGCGGGAGGTTCCTACGAGCAGTACTTC
CASSWGAGGSYEQYF
>-|once|TRBJ2-7|TRBV6-5
TGTGCCAGCAGATCGGGACTCACCTACGAGCAGTACTTC
CASRSGLTYEQYF
>-|-|TRBJ2-7|TRBV9
TGTGCCAGCAGCTCGGATACTGGACTGTCGTCCTACGAGCAGTACTTC
CASSSDTGLSSYEQYF
>-|-|TRBJ2-2|TRBV7-9
TGTGCCAGCAGCTTAGAGGTACGGACTCCGAACACCGGGGAGCTGTTTTTT
CASSLEVRTPNTGELFF
>TRBD2|few|TRBJ2-3|TRBV27
TGTGCCAGCAGTTCCGGGACTAGCGGCACAGATACGCAGTATTTT
CASSSGTSGTDTQYF
>-|-|TRBJ1-6|TRBV6-6
TGTGCCAGCGGACCCAGGGAGCATTCACCCCTCCACTTT
CASGPREHSPLHF
>-|-|TRBJ2-1|TRBV7-2
TGTGCCAGCAGCTGGCCGGGTGGTGAGCAGTTCTTC
CASSWPGGEQFF
>-|-|TRBJ2-2|TRBV4-1
TGCGCCAGCAGCCAATTGGTGAGCGGCGGCGGGGAGCTGTTTTTT
CASSQLVSGGGELFF
>TRBD2|-|TRBJ2-3|TRBV5-1
TGCGCCAGCAGCATCCAGGGACTAGCGGAAACAGATACGCAGTATTTT
CASSIQGLAETDTQYF
>-|-|TRBJ1-2|TRBV6-5
TGTGCCAGCACAGGTCCTGCTAACTATGGCTACACCTTC
CASTGPANYGYTF
>TRBD2|-|TRBJ2-2|TRBV11-2
TGTGCCAGCAGCTTAGGAGCGGGAGGCCCTATGAACACCGGGGAGCTGTTTTTT
CASSLGAGGPMNTGELFF
>-|-|TRBJ1-1|TRBV23-1
TGCGCCAGGGGGGCAGGGGACGGCTGGGGAACTGAAGCTTTCTTT
CARGAGDGWGTEAFF
>-|-|TRBJ2-1|TRBV5-4
TGTGCCAGCAGCTTGTTCGGGGGTCTCTCCTACAATGAGCAGTTCTTC
CASSLFGGLSYNEQFF
>TRBD1|-|TRBJ2-6|TRBV2
TGTGCCAGCAGTGGCTTAGGGGGCCCGGATGGGGCCAACGTCCTGACTTTC
CASSGLGGPDGANVLTF
>-|-|TRBJ2-3|TRBV28
TGTGCCAGCGGCCGAGGGGGGAGCACAGATACGCAGTATTTT
CASGRGGSTDTQYF
>-|-|TRBJ1-5|TRBV23-1
TGCGCCAGCAGTCAACCTACCCTGGGGGCAGGGCCTTACGATCAGCCCCAGCATTTT
CASSQPTLGAGPYDQPQHF
>-|-|TRBJ1-5|TRBV7-6
TGTGCCAGCAGCTTAGGGGTAGGGCCTAATAGCAATCAGCCCCAGCATTTT
CASSLGVGPNSNQPQHF
>-|once|TRBJ1-1|TRBV7-8
TGTGCCAGCAGCTCCCGACAGGATGAAGCTTTCTTT
CASSSRQDEAFF
>TRBD2|-|TRBJ2-5|TRBV18
TGTGCCAGCTCATCAGAAATGGGACTAGTAGGGCAAGAGACCCAGTACTTC
CASSSEMGLVGQETQYF
>-|-|TRBJ1-3|TRBV7-9
TGTGCCAGCGGCCCTAAACCAGGAAACACCATATATTTT
CASGPKPGNTIYF
>-|-|TRBJ2-3|TRBV6-6
TGTGCCAGCATTCCTGGCGCCTCTAGCACAGATACGCAGTATTTT
CASIPGASSTDTQYF
>-|-|TRBJ2-7|TRBV19
TGTGCCAGTAGTATTAGCGGCGCCGAGCAGTACTTC
CASSISGAEQYF
>-|-|TRBJ2-7|TRBV28
TGTGCCAGCAGTTTCAACAGGTTTAGGGAGCAGTACTTC
CASSFNRFREQYF
>TRBD2|-|TRBJ2-1|TRBV27
TGTGCCAGCAGTTTAACAGGGACTAGCTCCTACAATGAGCAGTTCTTC
CASSLTGTSSYNEQFF
>-|few|TRBJ2-7|TRBV19
TGTGCCAGTAGTATTGGGGGCGCGTCATACGAGCAGTACTTC
CASSIGGASYEQYF
>TRBD2|-|TRBJ2-1|TRBV2
TGTGCCAGCAGTGAATCGGGACTAGCGGGCTACAATGAGCAGTTCTTC
CASSESGLAGYNEQFF
>-|-|TRBJ2-7|TRBV9
TGTGCCAGCAGCGTACCCCCCATGGACGAGCAGTACTTC
CASSVPPMDEQYF
>-|-|TRBJ1-4|TRBV10-2
TGCGCTACAGCAGCGGGGAGGCACCAGGAAGAAAAACTGTTTTTT
CATAAGRHQEEKLFF
>-|-|TRBJ2-2|TRBV11-2
TGTGCCAGCAGCTTAGACGGGGGCGGCACCGGGGAGCTGTTTTTT
CASSLDGGGTGELFF
>-|once|TRBJ2-3|TRBV6-5
TGTGCCAGCAGGCAGGGGATAGATACGCAGTATTTT
CASRQGIDTQYF
>-|once|TRBJ2-7|TRBV6-6
TGTGCCAGCAGTTACACCTACAGGGCCGAGCAGTACTTC
CASSYTYRAEQYF
>TRBD2|-|TRBJ2-1|TRBV25-1
TGTGCCAGCAGTGCAGCGGGAGGGACGTTGGGTGAGCAGTTCTTC
CASSAAGGTLGEQFF
>-|once|TRBJ1-1|TRBV4-1
TGCGCCAGCAGCCAAGGCCCCGGAGACACTGAAGCTTTCTTT
CASSQGPGDTEAFF
>TRBD1|-|TRBJ2-1|TRBV19
TGTGCCAGTAGTCTCGGGACAGGGTATCGAGATGAGCAGTTCTTC
CASSLGTGYRDEQFF
>TRBD2|-|TRBJ2-1|TRBV27
TGTGCCACAACTAGCGGGATTCACAATGAGCAGTTCTTC
CATTSGIHNEQFF
>-|-|TRBJ2-5|TRBV21-1
TGTGCCAGCCAAGGGGCCCAAGAGACCCAGTACTTC
CASQGAQETQYF
>-|-|TRBJ1-3|TRBV18
TGTGCCAGCCGAGAATCACAGCTCTCTGGAAACACCATATATTTT
CASRESQLSGNTIYF
>TRBD1|-|TRBJ1-2|TRBV5-1
TGCGCCAGCAGCATAGTACAGGGGGCCCTGGATGGCTACACCTTC
CASSIVQGALDGYTF
>-|-|TRBJ1-6|TRBV27
TGTGCCAGCAGTTACTCTCAGGGAGCAAATTCACCCCTCCACTTT
CASSYSQGANSPLHF
>TRBD2|-|TRBJ2-7|TRBV5-6
TGTGCCAGCAGCTTGTGGACTAGCGGAAAACCCTACGAGCAGTACTTC
CASSLWTSGKPYEQYF
>-|once|TRBJ2-7|TRBV28
TGTGCCAGCAGTTTAGGTCAGGACCACTCCTACGAGCAGTACTTC
CASSLGQDHSYEQYF
>-|-|TRBJ2-7|TRBV11-2
TGTGCCAGCAGCTCCCTAAACAGGTCCGTCGAGCAGTACTTC
CASSSLNRSVEQYF
>TRBD1|-|TRBJ1-2|TRBV7-1
TGTGCCAGCAGGGGGCTGACGGACAGGGACACCTATGGCTACACCTTC
CASRGLTDRDTYGYTF
>-|-|TRBJ2-5|TRBV7-9
TGTGCCAGCAGCTTAGGGCAGTCCCCAGAGACCCAGTACTTC
CASSLGQSPETQYF
>-|-|TRBJ2-7|TRBV28
TGTGCCAGCAGTTTAAACCGGGATCACTACGAGCAGTACTTC
CASSLNRDHYEQYF
>-|-|TRBJ1-4|TRBV29-1
TGCAGCGTTTATGGATTGTCGGATGAAAAACTGTTTTTT
CSVYGLSDEKLFF
>-|-|TRBJ2-7|TRBV27
TGTGCCAGCAGTTTTTTTGGGGGCTCCTACGAGCAGTACTTC
CASSFFGGSYEQYF
>TRBD1|-|TRBJ1-2|TRBV28
TGTGCCAGCAGCCCTGACAGGGAAGTTGCCTATGGCTACACCTTC
CASSPDREVAYGYTF
>-|-|TRBJ1-4|TRBV5-8
TGTGCCAGCAGCTTGGGGAGTGGGGAGGAAAAACTGTTTTTT
CASSLGSGEEKLFF
>-|-|TRBJ2-4|TRBV6-6
TGTGCCAGCAGTTACAATGAGGGCGCATCCCCAAATATTCAGTACTTC
CASSYNEGASPNIQYF